Presented here are 29 T cell receptor beta chains from one specimen sequenced in a study of blood T cell repertoires in COVID-19. Assay: immunoSEQ multiplex PCR; the TCRdb copy retains only in-frame clones and omits some. The table records 200,000 to 250,000 clones, less than 85% of them present only once. The sample consisted of peripheral blood. The receptor set was obtained from a woman older than 75 with acute or convalescent COVID-19.

This clone was counted a few times. Written as DNA, the CDR3 is TGTGCCAGCAGCGTAGCCATGGGGGGAAACACCGGGGAGCTGTTTTTT. Its translation: CASSVAMGGNTGELFF. The chain is built from TRBV9 and TRBJ2-2, with a tentative D call TRBD2 (6 bases). V was pared by 0 bases and J by 2 bases, with 11 bases between. This CDR3 has 16 amino acids. The germline CDR1 and CDR2 sequences are SGDLS and YYNGEE.

This chain connects TRBV27 to TRBJ1-2, with D tentatively TRBD1 (5 bases). Germline CDR1 reads MNHEY; CDR2 reads SMNVEV (reference sequence). The CDR3 sequence is 15 residues long. Trimming cost V 2 bases and J 4 bases, with 14 bases left between them. As DNA, the CDR3 is TGTGCCAGCAGTTTAAACGGGGGGGAGGCCTATGGCTACACCTTC. Translated: CASSLNGGEAYGYTF.

The chain uses TRBV28 and TRBJ2-2; TRBD1 aligns across 10 bases. This CDR3 has 20 amino acids. Germline-derived CDR1 and CDR2 are MDHEN and SYDVKM. J gave up 4 bases and V 4 bases, and 18 bases lay outside the gene matches. CDR3 in DNA: TGTGCCAGCAGTTCCCCCGGTGGACAGGGGGTTCCCTTTAGCACCGGGGAGCTGTTTTTT. It specifies CASSSPGGQGVPFSTGELFF.

The CDR3 here is CASSVAPLALSLYNEQFF. CDR3 nucleotide sequence: TGTGCCAGCAGCGTAGCCCCTCTAGCCCTGTCCCTGTACAATGAGCAGTTCTTC. The chain is built from TRBV9 and TRBJ2-1, with a tentative D call TRBD2 (5 bases). Germline CDR1 SGDLS, CDR2 YYNGEE. This CDR3 is built from 18 residues. V dropped 0 bases and J dropped 4 bases, with 20 bases sitting between them.

The J gene is TRBJ2-7, the V gene TRBV10-3; no reliable D call. V lost 7 bases and J 5 bases, leaving 15 bases between the germline ends. CDR3 size: 13 residues. Germline V gives CDR1 ENHRY, CDR2 SYGVKD. The CDR3 reads CAITLSPGDEQYF. The CDR3 DNA sequence: TGTGCCATCACCCTAAGTCCGGGTGACGAGCAGTACTTC.

The genes are TRBV7-9 and TRBJ1-1; D is possibly TRBD1 (6 bases). V was cut by 5 bases and J by 5 bases, with 21 bases left in between. Germline CDR1 is SEHNR and CDR2 is FQNEAQ (reference sequence). The CDR3 has 16 amino acids. The CDR3 DNA follows: TGTGCCAGCAGCCCTAGAGGGGGTTGGGGAGGGACTGAAGCTTTCTTT. The encoded protein is CASSPRGGWGGTEAFF.

The V call is TRBV7-2, the J call TRBJ2-1, with 12 bases that match TRBD2. Germline V gene data show CDR1 as SGHTA and CDR2 as FQGNSA. This CDR3 contains 17 residues. V lost 1 base to trimming and J lost 8 bases; unmatched junction nucleotides: 9. The CDR3 coding sequence is TGTGCCAGCAGCTTAGGAGCTAGCGGGGGGGCCGGCTATGAGCAGTTCTTC. Protein product: CASSLGASGGAGYEQFF. The full variable domain, its missing parts supplied by reference TRBV7-2 and TRBJ2-1, is GAGVSQSPSNKVTEKGKDVELRCDPISGHTALYWYRQSLGQGLEFLIYFQGNSAPDKSGLPSDRFSAERTGGSVSTLTIQRTQQEDSAVYLCASSLGASGGAGYEQFFGPGTRLTVL.

The chain is built from TRBV5-4 and TRBJ2-5, with 13 bases that match TRBD2. There are 16 residues in the CDR3. Per the germline V gene, CDR1 is SGHNT and CDR2 is YYREEE (reference sequence). J was trimmed by 1 base and V by 4 bases; bases with no gene match: 4. CDR3 residues: CASSTRLAGGQETQYF. CDR3 nucleotides: TGTGCCAGCAGCACCCGACTAGCGGGGGGCCAAGAGACCCAGTACTTC.

The chain uses TRBV19 and TRBJ2-2, with TRBD2 matching 8 bases. The CDR3 has 16 residues. Trimming cost V 6 bases and J 2 bases; bases outside gene matches: 8. CDR1 and CDR2 from the germline V gene are LNHDA and SQIVND (reference sequence). The CDR3 reads CASRGIRGGNTGELFF. The CDR3, as DNA: TGTGCCAGTAGAGGTATCCGGGGGGGAAACACCGGGGAGCTGTTTTTT. Full variable domain (missing parts from reference TRBV19 and TRBJ2-2): DGGITQSPKYLFRKEGQNVTLSCEQNLNHDAMYWYRQDPGQGLRLIYYSQIVNDFQKGDIAEGYSVSREKKESFPLTVTSAQKNPTAFYLCASRGIRGGNTGELFFGEGSRLTVL.

The V call is TRBV27, the J call TRBJ1-1; D gene unclear. The CDR3 has 12 residues. The ends were cut back, 2 bases at V and 4 bases at J, with 5 bases in the middle. CDR1 and CDR2 (germline): MNHEY, SMNVEV (reference sequence). In DNA, the CDR3 is TGTGCCAGCAGTTTACTCGGCACTGAAGCTTTCTTT. As protein: CASSLLGTEAFF.

This chain uses TRBV14 with TRBJ1-2; a possible D gene is TRBD1 (6 bases). Germline V gene sequence: CDR1 SGHDN, CDR2 FVKESK. The germline V and J ends were trimmed by 5 bases and 5 bases, with 21 bases remaining between them. This CDR3 is built from 16 residues. CDR3 loop: CASSSRRTGQPYGYTF. The DNA for the CDR3 is TGTGCCAGCAGCTCAAGGCGTACCGGACAGCCATATGGCTACACCTTC.

This sequence joins TRBV6-6 and TRBJ2-3; TRBD1 matches at 7 bases. The CDR3 consists of 13 residues. Trimming took 6 bases from V and 5 from J; bases not matched to a gene: 5. CDR1 is MNHNY, CDR2 SVGAGI, per germline (reference sequence). CDR3 protein: CASRQTGEDTQYF. CDR3 DNA sequence: TGTGCCAGCAGACAAACAGGGGAAGATACGCAGTATTTT.

The gene calls are TRBV6-1 and TRBJ1-1, with D perhaps TRBD1 (6 bases). This CDR3 has 12 amino acids. Per the germline V gene, CDR1 is MNHNS and CDR2 is SASEGT. Deletions cut 3 bases from V and 11 bases from J, with 13 bases between. CDR3 sequence reads: CASSEDRLLAFF. CDR3 nucleotide sequence: TGTGCCAGCAGTGAGGACAGACTACTTGCTTTCTTT.

This chain links TRBV18 with TRBJ1-4; 9 nucleotides match TRBD1. The CDR3 spans 18 residues. The germline CDR1 and CDR2 sequences are KGHSH and LQKENI. V lost 0 bases to trimming and J lost 7 bases; unmatched junction nucleotides: 12. DNA for the CDR3: TGTGCCAGCTCACCACCGAGAAGATACAGGGGGCCAAGTGAAAAACTGTTTTTT. It encodes CASSPPRRYRGPSEKLFF. Variable domain in full (rest from reference TRBV18 and TRBJ1-4): NAGVMQNPRHLVRRRGQEARLRCSPMKGHSHVYWYRQLPEEGLKFMVYLQKENIIDESGMPKERFSAEFPKEGPSILRIQQVVRGDSAAYFCASSPPRRYRGPSEKLFFGSGTQLSVL.

V usage is TRBV10-3 and J usage is TRBJ1-2; 7 bases match TRBD1. The V gene's germline CDR1 is ENHRY and CDR2 SYGVKD. CDR3 length equals 13 residues. The V segment lost 10 bases and the J segment 0 bases; nucleotides outside the gene matches: 5. CDR3 loop: CANGQDPNYGYTF. In DNA, the CDR3 is TGTGCCAACGGACAGGACCCTAACTATGGCTACACCTTC.

This clone appeared once. The gene calls are TRBV12-3 or TRBV12-4 and TRBJ1-5, with D uncertain. V gave up 6 bases and J gave up 11 bases, with 17 bases separating them. This CDR3 region has 13 residues. The CDR3 coding sequence is TGTGCCAGCAGAGTGACCCCGGGAGAGTCCCAGCATTTT. Protein product: CASRVTPGESQHF.

This sequence joins TRBV5-4 and TRBJ1-2, with D hard to call. Germline-derived CDR1 and CDR2 are SGHNT and YYREEE (reference sequence). The V gene lost 0 bases and the J gene lost 2 bases, with 11 bases spanning the gap. This CDR3 region has 15 residues. The chain's CDR3 is CASSLGLSRNYGYTF. For the CDR3, the DNA is TGTGCCAGCAGCTTGGGGTTATCGAGAAACTATGGCTACACCTTC. The whole variable domain, filled in from reference TRBV5-4 and TRBJ1-2, reads ETGVTQSPTHLIKTRGQQVTLRCSSQSGHNTVSWYQQALGQGPQFIFQYYREEENGRGNFPPRFSGLQFPNYSSELNVNALELDDSALYLCASSLGLSRNYGYTFGSGTRLTVV.

This chain links TRBV29-1 with TRBJ1-5; D not resolved. V was pared by 5 bases and J by 3 bases, with 8 bases between. Germline CDR1 reads SQVTM; CDR2 reads ANQGSEA. The CDR3 runs to 12 residues. The CDR3 DNA follows: TGCAGCGTTACGGTTCCCAATCAGCCCCAGCATTTT. The encoded protein is CSVTVPNQPQHF.

The chain is built from TRBV6-2 or TRBV6-3 and TRBJ1-2, with D uncertain. Trimming removed 0 bases at V and 6 bases at J, with 8 bases between. There are 13 residues in the CDR3. CDR1 is MNHEY and CDR2 is SVGEGT in the germline V gene. CDR3 loop: CASSYSGPDGYTF. CDR3 sequence (DNA): TGTGCCAGCAGTTACTCTGGGCCGGATGGCTACACCTTC.

The rearrangement uses TRBV19 and TRBJ2-7, with a tentative D call TRBD1 (6 bases). Trimming took 5 bases from V and 0 from J, leaving 11 bases between them. Germline-derived CDR1 and CDR2 are LNHDA and SQIVND (reference sequence). This CDR3 region has 14 residues. Written as DNA, the CDR3 is TGTGCCAGTAGTGGCCAGGACAGCTCCTACGAGCAGTACTTC. Translating gives CASSGQDSSYEQYF.

The CDR3 nucleotides read TGTGCCTGGAGTGTAGGGACTAGCGGGGGGAATGAGCAGTTCTTC. Residues: CAWSVGTSGGNEQFF. V is TRBV30 and J is TRBJ2-1, with 15 nucleotides matching TRBD2. Germline lookup yields CDR1 GTSNPN and CDR2 SVGIG (reference sequence). The ends lost 0 bases at V and 7 bases at J; junction bases unmatched: 1. The CDR3 runs to 15 residues.

The chain carries TRBV19 and TRBJ2-1, with 8 bases aligning to TRBD2. Looked up from germline, CDR1 is LNHDA and CDR2 is SQIVND (reference sequence). After removal of 5 bases from V and 7 bases from J, the junction contained 10 bases not matched to a gene. The CDR3 is made up of 15 amino acids. Here the CDR3 reads CASSWGLEEGNEQFF. The CDR3 nucleotides read TGTGCCAGTAGTTGGGGACTAGAAGAAGGGAATGAGCAGTTCTTC.

This chain connects TRBV12-3 or TRBV12-4 to TRBJ1-2, with 7 positions matching TRBD1. Trimming cost V 7 bases and J 2 bases; bases outside gene matches: 4. The CDR3 loop spans 13 amino acids. As DNA, the CDR3 is TGTGCCAGCACTCAGGGGGGAAACTATGGCTACACCTTC. It translates to CASTQGGNYGYTF.

The chain is built from TRBV28 and TRBJ1-2; D is perhaps TRBD1 (6 bases). The germline V and J ends were trimmed by 8 bases and 6 bases, with 19 bases remaining between them. There are 14 residues in the CDR3. Germline V gene data show CDR1 as MDHEN and CDR2 as SYDVKM. CDR3 loop: CASLKQGIRNGYTF. The DNA of the CDR3 is TGTGCCAGCCTTAAACAGGGTATTAGGAATGGCTACACCTTC.

This clone was detected once. J is TRBJ1-5 and V is TRBV18; weak D call: TRBD1 (5 bases). The CDR3 has 16 residues. Germline lookup yields CDR1 KGHSH and CDR2 LQKENI. Trimming took 2 bases from V and 0 from J, leaving 11 bases between them. CDR3 nucleotide sequence: TGTGCCAGCTCACCAGCTGGACAAAATAGCAATCAGCCCCAGCATTTT. Residues: CASSPAGQNSNQPQHF.

This clone was seen a handful of times. The chain has TRBV19 and TRBJ1-6; a possible D gene is TRBD1 (5 bases). This CDR3 region has 16 residues. V lost 3 bases to trimming and J lost 0 bases, with 9 bases between them. Germline CDR1 is LNHDA and CDR2 is SQIVND (reference sequence). In nucleotides, the CDR3 is TGTGCCAGTAGTATGGCAGGGCGCTCCTATAATTCACCCCTCCACTTT. Its translation: CASSMAGRSYNSPLHF.

The chain's CDR3 is CASSLGGTNTEAFF. As DNA, the CDR3 is TGTGCCAGCAGCTTGGGGGGGACGAACACTGAAGCTTTCTTT. The gene calls are TRBV7-9 and TRBJ1-1, with D tentatively TRBD1 (5 bases). Trimming pared 3 bases from V and 1 base from J, leaving 9 bases between. Germline CDR1 is SEHNR and CDR2 is FQNEAQ (reference sequence). The CDR3 covers 14 residues.

The chain joins TRBV12-3 or TRBV12-4 to TRBJ2-5, with 8 nucleotides matching TRBD2. V lost 5 bases, J lost 8 bases, and 7 bases stayed unmatched. This CDR3 has 13 amino acids. The CDR3 is CASSRTSPATQYF. DNA of the CDR3: TGTGCCAGCAGTAGGACTAGCCCCGCTACCCAGTACTTC.

The CDR3 DNA reads as TGTGCCAGCAGCCCTAGACAGACCAAGCCGTACAATGAGCAGTTCTTC. Translated: CASSPRQTKPYNEQFF. The chain has TRBV7-9 and TRBJ2-1; a possible D gene is TRBD1 (5 bases). The CDR3 extends over 16 amino acids. In germline, CDR1 is SEHNR, CDR2 FQNEAQ (reference sequence). V gave up 5 bases and J gave up 4 bases, with 18 bases separating them. Together with reference TRBV7-9 and TRBJ2-1, the CDR3 gives the full variable domain: DTGVSQNPRHKITKRGQNVTFRCDPISEHNRLYWYRQTLGQGPEFLTYFQNEAQLEKSRLLSDRFSAERPKGSFSTLEIQRTEQGDSAMYLCASSPRQTKPYNEQFFGPGTRLTVL.